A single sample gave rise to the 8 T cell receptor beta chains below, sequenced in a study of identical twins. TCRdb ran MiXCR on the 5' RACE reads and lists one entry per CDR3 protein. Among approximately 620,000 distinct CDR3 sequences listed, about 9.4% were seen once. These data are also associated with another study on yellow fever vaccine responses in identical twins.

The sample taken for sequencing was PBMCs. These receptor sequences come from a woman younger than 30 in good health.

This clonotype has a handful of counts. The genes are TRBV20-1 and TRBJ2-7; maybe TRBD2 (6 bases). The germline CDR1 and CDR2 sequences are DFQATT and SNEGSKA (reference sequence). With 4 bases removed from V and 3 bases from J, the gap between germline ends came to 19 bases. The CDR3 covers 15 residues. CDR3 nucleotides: TGCAGTGCTACACCCCTTCGGCTAGCGAGCTACGAGCAGTACTTC. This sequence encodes CSATPLRLASYEQYF.

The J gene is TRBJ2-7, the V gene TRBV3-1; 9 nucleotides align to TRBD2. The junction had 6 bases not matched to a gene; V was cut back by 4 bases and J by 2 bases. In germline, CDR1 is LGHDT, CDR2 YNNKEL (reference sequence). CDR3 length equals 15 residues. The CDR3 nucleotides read TGTGCCAGCAGCCTTAAGCGGGAGGCCACCTACGAGCAGTACTTC. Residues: CASSLKREATYEQYF.

CDR3 nucleotide sequence: TGTGCCACCAGCAGAGATCGAAGGGGCGGGGGTGAAAAACTGTTTTTT. Its translation: CATSRDRRGGGEKLFF. The rearrangement uses TRBV15 and TRBJ1-4; D might be TRBD1 (5 bases). CDR3 length: 16 residues. Germline assignment: CDR1 LNHNV and CDR2 YYDKDF (reference sequence). Between the trimmed V and J ends, which lost 0 bases and 7 bases, there was a span of 15 bases.

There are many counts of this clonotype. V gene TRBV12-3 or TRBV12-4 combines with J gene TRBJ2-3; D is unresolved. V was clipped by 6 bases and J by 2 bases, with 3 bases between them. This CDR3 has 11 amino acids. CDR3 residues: CASRLTDTQYF. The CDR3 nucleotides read TGTGCCAGCAGACTCACAGATACGCAGTATTTT.

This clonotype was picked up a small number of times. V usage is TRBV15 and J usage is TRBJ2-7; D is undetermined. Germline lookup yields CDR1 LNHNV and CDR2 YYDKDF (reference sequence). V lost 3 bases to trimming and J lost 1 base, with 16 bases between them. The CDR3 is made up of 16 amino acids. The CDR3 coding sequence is TGTGCCACCAGCAGCCCCCTCTCTTCCGGGTCCTACGAGCAGTACTTC. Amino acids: CATSSPLSSGSYEQYF.

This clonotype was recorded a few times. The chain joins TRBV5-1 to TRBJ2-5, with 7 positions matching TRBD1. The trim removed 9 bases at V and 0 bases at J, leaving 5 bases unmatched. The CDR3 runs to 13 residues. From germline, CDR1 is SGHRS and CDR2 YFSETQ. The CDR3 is CATAGTDQETQYF. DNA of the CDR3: TGCGCCACCGCAGGGACAGACCAAGAGACCCAGTACTTC.

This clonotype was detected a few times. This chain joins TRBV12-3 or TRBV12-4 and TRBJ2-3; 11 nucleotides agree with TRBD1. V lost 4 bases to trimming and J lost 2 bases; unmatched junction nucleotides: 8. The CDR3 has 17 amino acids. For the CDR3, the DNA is TGTGCCAGCAGTTCCTCAGGGGACAGGGGGTCCACAGATACGCAGTATTTT. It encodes CASSSSGDRGSTDTQYF.

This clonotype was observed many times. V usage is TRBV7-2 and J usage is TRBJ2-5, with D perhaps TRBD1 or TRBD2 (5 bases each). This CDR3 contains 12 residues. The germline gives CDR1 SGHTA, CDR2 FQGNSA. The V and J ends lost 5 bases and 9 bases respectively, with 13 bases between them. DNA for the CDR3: TGTGCCAGCAGCCCCGTTAGGGGAGCCCAGTACTTC. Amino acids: CASSPVRGAQYF.